Ten or more counts support the clone carrying this TCR beta chain. The antigen is unknown. Construction of TCR beta libraries was performed using quantitative 5'-RACE with molecular barcodes. TCRdb processed the 5' RACE reads anew with MiXCR; each CDR3 protein has one entry. The sample yields some 130,000 distinct CDR3 sequences, 17% seen once. The source of the sample is a study of CD8 T cells in ankylosing spondylitis. The study, taken as a whole, reports: The study identified a TCR beta motif of under ten highly homologous variants that appeared characteristic of ankylosing spondylitis blood. Earlier reports found some motif variants in synovial fluid and blood in reactive arthritis.

CDR1 is SQVTM and CDR2 is ANQGSEA in the germline V gene. This CDR3 has 10 residues. V was clipped by 5 bases and J by 6 bases, with 7 bases between them. Sequenced: blood, either unsorted or a sorted T cell fraction (not recorded which). The TCR sequence derives from a male donor with ankylosing spondylitis. This sequence joins TRBV29-1 and TRBJ1-1, with D perhaps TRBD1 (5 bases). The CDR3 DNA follows: TGCAGCGTTTGGGGGGCTGAAGCTTTCTTT. It is translated as CSVWGAEAFF.